These T cell receptor beta chains were read from a single sample in a study of cytomegalovirus exposure and HLA in healthy donors. The table came from immunoSEQ multiplex PCR; TCRdb's copy has only in-frame clones and leaves some out. In the table there are 120,000 or so clones, approximately 82% of which are singletons. The sequenced sample was PBMCs. All receptors derive from a young man in good health and CMV-seropositive. Both conserved end residues are part of each CDR3. The order of the fields is V gene, D gene, J gene, clone size, CDR3 DNA, CDR3 protein. The D gene is left open where the match is weak. Not every row has a clone size; where given, it reads once, few, many or a size class.

TRBV19	.	TRBJ2-7	.	TGTGCCAGTAGTTTTGGAACGACTGAAGGGCAGTACTTC	CASSFGTTEGQYF
TRBV4-1	.	TRBJ2-3	few	TGCGCCAGCAGCCAACTGTTTCAGGTAACAGATACGCAGTATTTT	CASSQLFQVTDTQYF
TRBV5-4	TRBD1	TRBJ2-1	.	TGTGCCAGCAGCGTCCGGGACAGAGCCTACAATGAGCAGTTCTTC	CASSVRDRAYNEQFF
TRBV11-2	.	TRBJ1-1	.	TGTGCCAGCAGCTTAGCAGAGAACACTGAAGCTTTCTTT	CASSLAENTEAFF
TRBV5-6	.	TRBJ2-1	.	TGTGCCAGCAGCCTCCGGGTCAACAATGAGCAGTTCTTC	CASSLRVNNEQFF
TRBV9	.	TRBJ2-5	.	TGTGCCAGCAGCGTAGAAGGGGGGGCCCAAGAGACCCAGTACTTC	CASSVEGGAQETQYF
TRBV10-3	TRBD1	TRBJ2-2	.	TGTGCCATCAGAAGCACAGGGGACACCGGGGAGCTGTTTTTT	CAIRSTGDTGELFF
TRBV19	.	TRBJ1-5	.	TGTGCCAGTAGTACCTCCTATACTTATAGCAATCAGCCCCAGCATTTT	CASSTSYTYSNQPQHF
TRBV30	.	TRBJ1-5	few	TGTGCCTGGAGTACACTGGACGGGAACAATCAGCCCCAGCATTTT	CAWSTLDGNNQPQHF
TRBV6-6	TRBD1	TRBJ1-5	.	TGTGCCAGCAGTTACGGGACAGTGGCCCCCAATCAGCCCCAGCATTTT	CASSYGTVAPNQPQHF
TRBV6-4	TRBD1	TRBJ1-2	.	TGTGCCAGCAGCCCAGGGGGCGTCTATGGCTACACCTTC	CASSPGGVYGYTF
TRBV29-1	.	TRBJ2-5	once	TGCAGCGTTGTGGACAGTGTGCAAGAGACCCAGTACTTC	CSVVDSVQETQYF
TRBV19	.	TRBJ1-5	.	TGTGCCAGTAGTATAGCCGCAGGGGTTTATCAGCCCCAGCATTTT	CASSIAAGVYQPQHF
TRBV6-5	.	TRBJ2-5	.	TGTGCCAGCAGTTATGCTACAGGGATAACCCAAGAGACCCAGTACTTC	CASSYATGITQETQYF
TRBV5-4	TRBD2	TRBJ2-5	.	TGTGCCAGCAGCTCCCCTAGCGGGGAGGAGACCCAGTACTTC	CASSSPSGEETQYF
TRBV7-3	TRBD2	TRBJ2-3	.	TGTGCCAGCAGCTCCGGACTAGCGGGAAGCACAGATACGCAGTATTTT	CASSSGLAGSTDTQYF
TRBV15	.	TRBJ1-6	.	TGTGCCACCAGCAGAAGCGTACTGGATAATTCACCCCTCCACTTT	CATSRSVLDNSPLHF
TRBV27	TRBD1	TRBJ1-2	.	TGTGCCAGCAGAACAACTCAAACAGGGGGCGACTATGGCTACACCTTC	CASRTTQTGGDYGYTF
TRBV14	.	TRBJ1-6	.	TGTGCCAGCAGCCAAGCAGGGCGGTCAAGTAATTCACCCCTCCACTTT	CASSQAGRSSNSPLHF
TRBV6-5	TRBD2	TRBJ2-1	.	TGTGCCAGCAGTTACCTTTTTAGCGGGGGGGCCAATGAGCAGTTCTTC	CASSYLFSGGANEQFF
TRBV11-2	.	TRBJ2-7	.	TGTGCCAGCAGCCTAGACAGAGACTACTACGAGCAGTACTTC	CASSLDRDYYEQYF
TRBV7-3	TRBD1	TRBJ1-6	once	TGTGCCAGCAGCTTACAGGACAGGGCCAGCTCCTATAATTCACCCCTCCACTTT	CASSLQDRASSYNSPLHF
TRBV2	TRBD1	TRBJ1-6	.	TGTGCCAGCACCCCCGACAGGGGAGCCTCACCCCTCCACTTT	CASTPDRGASPLHF
TRBV28	TRBD2	TRBJ2-1	.	TGTGCCAGCATCGGGGGACTAGCGGGGGGATACAATGAGCAGTTCTTC	CASIGGLAGGYNEQFF
TRBV7-8	TRBD1	TRBJ1-3	.	TGTGCCAGCAGCGAGACAGGGTCTGGAAACACCATATATTTT	CASSETGSGNTIYF
TRBV19	.	TRBJ1-4	.	TGTGCCAGTAGTATACAGGGAACTAATGAAAAACTGTTTTTT	CASSIQGTNEKLFF